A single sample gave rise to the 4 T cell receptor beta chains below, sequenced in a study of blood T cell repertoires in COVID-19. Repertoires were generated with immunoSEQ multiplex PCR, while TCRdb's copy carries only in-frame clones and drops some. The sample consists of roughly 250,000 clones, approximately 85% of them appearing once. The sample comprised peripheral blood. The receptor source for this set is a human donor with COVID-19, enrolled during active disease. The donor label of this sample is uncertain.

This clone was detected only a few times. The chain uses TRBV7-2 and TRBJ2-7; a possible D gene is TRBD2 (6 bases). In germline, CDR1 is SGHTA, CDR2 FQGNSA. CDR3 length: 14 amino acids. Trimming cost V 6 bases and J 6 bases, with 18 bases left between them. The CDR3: CASSVNFRGSEQYF. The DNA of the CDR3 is TGTGCCAGCAGTGTGAATTTTCGGGGGAGCGAGCAGTACTTC.

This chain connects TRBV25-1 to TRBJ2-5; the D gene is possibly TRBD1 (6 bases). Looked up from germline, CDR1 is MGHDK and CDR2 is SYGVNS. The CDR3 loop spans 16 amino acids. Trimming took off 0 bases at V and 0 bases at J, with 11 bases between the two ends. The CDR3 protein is CASSEYRGSNQETQYF. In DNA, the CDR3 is TGTGCCAGCAGTGAATATAGGGGGAGTAACCAAGAGACCCAGTACTTC.

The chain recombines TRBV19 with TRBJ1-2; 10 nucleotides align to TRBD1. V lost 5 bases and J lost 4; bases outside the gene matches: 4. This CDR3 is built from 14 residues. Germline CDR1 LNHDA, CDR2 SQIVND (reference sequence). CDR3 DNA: TGTGCCAGTAGTGGACAGGGGGAGGGCTATGGCTACACCTTC. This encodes CASSGQGEGYGYTF.

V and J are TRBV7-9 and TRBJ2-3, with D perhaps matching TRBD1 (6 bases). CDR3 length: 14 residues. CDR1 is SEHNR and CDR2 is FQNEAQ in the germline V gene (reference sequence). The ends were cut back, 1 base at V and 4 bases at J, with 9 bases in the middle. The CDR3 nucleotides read TGTGCCAGCAGCTTAGGGGACACCGCAGATACGCAGTATTTT. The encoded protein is CASSLGDTADTQYF.